This note documents a single T cell receptor beta chain sequence. It was with 60 Vbeta and 13 Jbeta primers that the PCR ran. TCRdb's table, derived via immunoSEQ multiplex PCR, lists solely in-frame clones and lacks some. The sample lists 200,000 to 250,000 clones; over 80% were seen once. The data were obtained in a study of cytomegalovirus exposure and HLA in healthy donors. Germline loops: CDR1 MNHEY, CDR2 SVGAGI. V lost 5 bases and J lost 1; bases outside the gene matches: 4. The CDR3 extends over 15 amino acids. Sequencing was performed on PBMCs. This TCR was recovered from a boy between 2 and 10 years old in good health and CMV-seronegative. The rearrangement uses TRBV6-5 and TRBJ1-4; 7 bases map to TRBD1. This CDR3 reads CASSIGTETNEKLFF. CDR3 sequence (DNA): TGTGCCAGCAGTATCGGGACAGAAACTAATGAAAAACTGTTTTTT.